This T cell receptor (beta chain) was sequenced for a study of blood T cell repertoires in COVID-19. Study as a whole: The United States, Italy and Spain supplied acute and convalescent COVID-19 samples. T cells, B-cell-depleted T cells, or PBMCs provided the cDNA or gDNA that served as material.

Per the germline V gene, CDR1 is SGHNT and CDR2 is YYREEE (reference sequence). Trimming cost V 4 bases and J 6 bases, with 11 bases left between them. The CDR3 spans 12 residues. This clone was found a few times. As originally analysed: Reference gene primers were amplified, and this amplification served to estimate nucleated cell counts. Method: immunoSEQ multiplex PCR; TCRdb's copy keeps in-frame clones and lacks some. From that table come the V and J calls and clone size; the DNA was used to work out D and trimming. The table includes roughly 160,000 clones, around 83% detected once. The receptor was derived from a man aged 40-49 years with acute or convalescent COVID-19. Specimen: peripheral blood. J is TRBJ2-7 and V is TRBV5-4; weak D call: TRBD2 (5 bases). CDR3 protein: CASSRTEGEQYF. For the CDR3, the DNA is TGTGCCAGCAGCCGGACTGAGGGCGAGCAGTACTTC.